This T cell receptor (beta chain) was found in a study of T cells in Graves' hyperthyroidism and ophthalmopathy. A NOSPECS grade of at least 4, a Clinical Activity Score of at least 3 and duration under 3 months were recorded in ophthalmopathy patients. The diagnoses drew upon clinical symptoms, serum thyroxine and TRAb, thyroid ultrasound and orbital computed tomography. Using RNA transcripts as the source, TCR beta CDR3 regions were amplified. A set of HTBI primers served as the primers for a first-round RT-PCR of the TCR CDR3. TCRdb independently ran MiXCR on the multiplex PCR reads; one entry per CDR3 protein. The table lists hundreds of thousands of distinct CDR3 sequences, roughly 24% of them singletons. The CDR3 covers 18 residues. Germline V gives CDR1 MDHEN, CDR2 SYDVKM. V shed 4 bases and J 5 bases; nucleotides not matched to a gene: 15.

The TCR originated in a woman in her twenties or thirties with Graves' ophthalmopathy. The chain recombines TRBV28 with TRBJ2-5, with 11 bases fitting TRBD2. Source material: blood. CDR3 sequence: CASSSRRGTSGDGETQYF. The DNA of the CDR3 is TGTGCCAGCAGTTCGAGGAGGGGGACTAGCGGAGATGGGGAGACCCAGTACTTC.